The 24 T cell receptor beta chains reported below all come from one sample, sequenced in a study of response to subunit inactivated influenza vaccine. Each CDR3 protein is one row after TCRdb ran MiXCR on the RT-PCR reads. The sample contains around 600,000 distinct CDR3 sequences, around 10% of which appear only once. The same sample was also used in a study of T cells expressing NK-cell markers. That source notes: Template switching by 5'RACE with UMIs generated the TCR beta cDNA.

Sequences were derived from PBMCs from blood, sampled on the day of vaccination. All receptors derive from a man over 45 who received an inactivated influenza vaccine.

This clonotype was found many times. The V gene is TRBV6-2 or TRBV6-3, the J gene TRBJ2-1; 7 bases are a match to TRBD1. The CDR3 extends over 15 amino acids. Per germline, CDR1 MNHEY and CDR2 SVGEGT. The J segment lost 3 bases and the V segment lost 6 bases, leaving 8 bases of the junction unmatched. The CDR3 nucleotides are TGTGCCAGCAGCCTCTACAGGGGATTCTACAATGAGCAGTTCTTC. It codes for CASSLYRGFYNEQFF.

This clonotype has a handful of counts. The chain is built from TRBV28 and TRBJ2-7, with 12 bases identical to TRBD2. Losses at the gene ends were 2 bases for V and 0 bases for J; bases not matched to a gene: 5. The CDR3 runs to 17 residues. The germline gives CDR1 MDHEN, CDR2 SYDVKM. CDR3 DNA sequence: TGTGCCAGCAGTTTAAGCGGACTAGCGGGATTCTCCTACGAGCAGTACTTC. Its protein is CASSLSGLAGFSYEQYF.

This chain links TRBV4-3 with TRBJ2-3; 14 bases map to TRBD2. Trimming at V came to 1 base and at J to 0 bases, leaving 0 bases not matched to a gene. CDR1 is LGHNA and CDR2 is YSLEER in the germline V gene. The CDR3 runs 17 residues. In nucleotides, the CDR3 is TGCGCCAGCAGCCAAGGACTAGCGGGGGGGAGCACAGATACGCAGTATTTT. It yields the protein CASSQGLAGGSTDTQYF.

This clonotype showed up just a few times. The rearrangement links TRBV6-2 or TRBV6-3 to TRBJ1-1; D not resolved. CDR3 length: 13 amino acids. From germline, CDR1 is MNHEY and CDR2 SVGEGT. The germline V and J ends were trimmed by 5 bases and 5 bases, with 12 bases remaining between them. CDR3 sequence: CASSHLRGTEAFF. DNA for the CDR3: TGTGCCAGCAGTCATCTGCGTGGAACTGAAGCTTTCTTT.

This clonotype was picked up a small number of times. The V and J genes are TRBV3-1 and TRBJ1-1; D not resolved. Germline CDR1 is LGHDT and CDR2 is YNNKEL (reference sequence). The CDR3 spans 14 residues. V dropped 4 bases and J dropped 5 bases, with 14 bases sitting between them. The CDR3 here is CASSLHRSETEAFF. The CDR3 nucleotides read TGTGCCAGCAGCCTCCATAGGTCGGAAACTGAAGCTTTCTTT.

This clonotype was seen only a few times. This chain connects TRBV4-3 to TRBJ1-4; no reliable D call. The CDR3 is 13 amino acids. V lost 5 bases and J lost 3, with 7 bases in between. Germline CDR1 reads LGHNA; CDR2 reads YSLEER. The CDR3 region is CASSGGPNEKLFF. The CDR3 DNA follows: TGCGCCAGCAGCGGCGGCCCTAATGAAAAACTGTTTTTT.

The chain uses TRBV25-1 and TRBJ1-2; D not resolved. Deletions cut 10 bases from V and 2 bases from J, with 11 bases between. Germline loops: CDR1 MGHDK, CDR2 SYGVNS. The CDR3 is made up of 12 amino acids. The CDR3 spells CAIMDGNYGYTF. The CDR3 DNA sequence: TGTGCCATCATGGACGGGAACTATGGCTACACCTTC.

This clonotype was detected only a few times. This chain uses TRBV2 with TRBJ2-1; TRBD1 is a possible D gene (5 bases). Trimming pared 0 bases from V and 6 bases from J, leaving 9 bases between. The CDR3 runs to 14 residues. The germline gives CDR1 SNHLY, CDR2 FYNNEI. The DNA of the CDR3 is TGTGCCAGCAGTGAAGCGCTTCAGGGCAATGAGCAGTTCTTC. Protein: CASSEALQGNEQFF. Full variable domain (missing parts from reference TRBV2 and TRBJ2-1): EPEVTQTPSHQVTQMGQEVILRCVPISNHLYFYWYRQILGQKVEFLVSFYNNEISEKSEIFDDQFSVERPDGSNFTLKIRSTKLEDSAMYFCASSEALQGNEQFFGPGTRLTVL.

This chain connects TRBV13 to TRBJ2-1; the D gene is possibly TRBD1 (6 bases). There are 16 residues in the CDR3. Germline loops: CDR1 PRHDT, CDR2 FYEKMQ (reference sequence). The V end was cut by 1 base, the J end by 4 bases, with 14 bases between. The CDR3: CASSLVTGKAYNEQFF. In DNA form, the CDR3 reads TGTGCCAGCAGCTTAGTTACAGGGAAGGCATACAATGAGCAGTTCTTC.

This clonotype was seen more than once but under ten times. This chain uses TRBV7-2 with TRBJ2-6, with D possibly TRBD2 on 5 matching bases. Trimming shortened V by 1 base and J by 2 bases, and 9 bases separated the two germline ends. This CDR3 region has 16 residues. The germline V gene has CDR1 SGHTA and CDR2 FQGNSA. CDR3 in amino acids: CASSLDPRAGANVLTF. DNA of the CDR3: TGTGCCAGCAGCTTAGACCCGCGGGCTGGGGCCAACGTCCTGACTTTC.

This clonotype occurred a few times. The V call is TRBV5-1, the J call TRBJ2-3, with 7 bases that match TRBD1. The CDR3 runs 14 residues. V trimming: 4 bases; J trimming: 2 bases; junction bases outside the gene matches: 4. Germline lookup yields CDR1 SGHRS and CDR2 YFSETQ. DNA for the CDR3: TGCGCCAGCAGCGCGGACAGGAACACAGATACGCAGTATTTT. Its protein product is CASSADRNTDTQYF.

This clonotype was observed many times. The V gene is TRBV2, the J gene TRBJ1-4; D is uncertain. This CDR3 contains 13 residues. The ends were cut back, 4 bases at V and 12 bases at J, with 15 bases in the middle. Germline-derived CDR1 and CDR2 are SNHLY and FYNNEI. The CDR3 DNA reads TGTGCCAGCAGTGTCGGGCAGATGTTGGAACTGTTTTTT. This gives the protein CASSVGQMLELFF.

This clonotype showed up just a few times. The V and J genes are TRBV5-1 and TRBJ1-1; no clear D gene. The CDR3 covers 16 residues. The V and J ends lost 0 bases and 1 base respectively, with 13 bases between them. Germline V gene sequence: CDR1 SGHRS, CDR2 YFSETQ. The CDR3 coding sequence is TGCGCCAGCAGCTTGGGTGGGTCCGGAGGGAACACTGAAGCTTTCTTT. It codes for CASSLGGSGGNTEAFF.

This clonotype was recorded many times. J is TRBJ2-1 and V is TRBV12-3 or TRBV12-4, with no clear D. With 3 bases removed from V and 0 bases from J, the gap between germline ends came to 12 bases. This CDR3 region has 16 residues. CDR3 bases: TGTGCCAGCAGTTTCCCCATGGGAAGCTCCTACAATGAGCAGTTCTTC. Encoded protein: CASSFPMGSSYNEQFF.

A note on this clonotype: Relative to the germline gene, one junction end is altered; a read error may explain this. The chain links TRBV29-1 to TRBJ1-2; TRBD1 is a possible D gene (6 bases). There are 12 residues in the CDR3. The germline V gene encodes CDR1 SQVTM and CDR2 ANQGSEA. The CDR3 nucleotides are TGCAGCGTTGGGAACAGGGAAGGGAGTTTGGCCTTC. The encoded protein is CSVGNREGSLAF.

The chain recombines TRBV28 with TRBJ2-7; TRBD2 matches at 9 bases. CDR1 is MDHEN, CDR2 SYDVKM, per germline. This CDR3 has 16 amino acids. The V and J ends lost 2 bases and 0 bases, in that order; junction bases with no gene match: 5. DNA for the CDR3: TGTGCCAGCAGTTTACCACTAGCGGGTCGCTCCTACGAGCAGTACTTC. Amino acids: CASSLPLAGRSYEQYF.

The rearrangement links TRBV7-8 to TRBJ2-2, with D possibly TRBD2 on 5 matching bases. The germline V gene encodes CDR1 SGHVS and CDR2 FQNEAQ. The CDR3 runs to 14 residues. V was clipped by 7 bases and J by 6 bases, with 15 bases between them. The CDR3 DNA reads TGTGCCAGCACCCGTAGGCGGGCCCCCGGGGAGCTGTTTTTT. It specifies CASTRRRAPGELFF.

This clonotype was counted ten times or more. The J gene is TRBJ1-5, the V gene TRBV12-3 or TRBV12-4, with 8 bases lining up with TRBD1. The CDR3 spans 16 residues. Losses at the gene ends were 1 base for V and 4 bases for J; bases not matched to a gene: 6. CDR3 DNA: TGTGCCAGCAGTTTAGGGACAGGGAGGGAAAATCAGCCCCAGCATTTT. Translating gives CASSLGTGRENQPQHF.

This clonotype has more than one count but fewer than ten. The V gene is TRBV29-1, the J gene TRBJ2-1; 8 bases fit TRBD2. After removal of 7 bases from V and 4 bases from J, the junction contained 9 bases not matched to a gene. This CDR3 region has 14 residues. Germline V CDR1 and CDR2: SQVTM, ANQGSEA. The CDR3 sequence: CSGVGAGVYNEQFF. The CDR3 DNA is TGCAGCGGTGTCGGAGCGGGGGTATACAATGAGCAGTTCTTC.

This clonotype was counted at least ten times. The chain links TRBV7-9 to TRBJ2-3; 14 nucleotides match TRBD2. Germline loops: CDR1 SEHNR, CDR2 FQNEAQ (reference sequence). Trimming cost V 3 bases and J 1 base; bases outside gene matches: 3. The CDR3 is made up of 17 amino acids. CDR3 residues: CASSFGLAGGRTDTQYF. The CDR3 bases are TGTGCCAGCAGCTTTGGACTAGCGGGAGGACGCACAGATACGCAGTATTTT.

This clonotype came up a few times. The V gene is TRBV5-1, the J gene TRBJ1-6; 8 positions agree with TRBD1. Trimming removed 3 bases from V and 9 bases from J; junction bases left unmatched: 8. The CDR3 has 15 residues. From germline, CDR1 is SGHRS and CDR2 YFSETQ. CDR3 in DNA: TGCGCCAGCAGCTCAAGGACAGGGACGAGTTCACCCCTCCACTTT. Protein: CASSSRTGTSSPLHF.

J is TRBJ2-2 and V is TRBV20-1, with TRBD2 identical over 14 bases. This CDR3 is built from 19 residues. Germline V CDR1 and CDR2: DFQATT, SNEGSKA (reference sequence). J was trimmed by 5 bases and V by 0 bases; bases with no gene match: 11. The CDR3 region has the DNA TGCAGTGCTAGAGATCTGGGGACTAGCGGGAGTTCGGGTACCGGGGAGCTGTTTTTT. This translates into CSARDLGTSGSSGTGELFF.

This clonotype has at least ten counts. The V gene is TRBV5-1, the J gene TRBJ2-7; TRBD1 aligns across 9 bases. Germline V gene lookup returns CDR1 SGHRS and CDR2 YFSETQ. This CDR3 spans 16 amino acids. Unmatched junction bases numbered 13, after V lost 4 bases and J lost 5 bases. The CDR3 reads CASSLSRQGVRHEQYF. The CDR3 DNA reads TGCGCCAGCAGCCTGTCACGACAGGGGGTTCGTCACGAGCAGTACTTC.

This clonotype was counted ten times or more. This chain joins TRBV20-1 and TRBJ2-2; D not resolved. CDR3 length: 13 amino acids. Looked up from germline, CDR1 is DFQATT and CDR2 is SNEGSKA (reference sequence). V lost 4 bases and J lost 6, with 12 bases in between. Written as DNA, the CDR3 is TGCAGTGCTACCCCCCGGAGCGCCGGGGAGCTGTTTTTT. This codes for CSATPRSAGELFF.